The T cell receptor (beta chain) described here comes from a study of cytomegalovirus exposure and HLA in healthy donors (TCRdb year 2017). For context, the study as a whole: The 700 or so repertoires of the first cohort and the approximately 110 validation repertoires were produced on the same platform, according to a later analysis. The study aimed to test whether cataloging public T cell receptors could reveal signatures of past pathogen exposure. Along with the roughly 700-subject first cohort, a separate validation cohort of over a hundred different subjects was used. To predict cytomegalovirus infection status, the study brought together high-throughput TCR immunosequencing, statistical association of individual TCRs with disease status, and machine learning. The full study reports these points: The authors suggested that the approach could potentially be extended to other disease states and immunological phenotypes. A later analysis had no HLA typing for the validation cohort, so co-occurrence there was scored across all 130 or so repertoires. In both the original and validation cohorts, the classifier was reported to diagnose cytomegalovirus status with high specificity and sensitivity. In vitro tests confirmed that a few of the cytomegalovirus-associated TCR beta chains recognize cytomegalovirus antigens. Across donors, most TCR sequences were observed very rarely, whereas some public TCRs were present in many individuals. In the study, around 150 TCR beta chains were listed as associated with cytomegalovirus. Subsequent analysis determined that TCRs grouped into clusters in the first cohort also showed a tendency toward co-occurrence across the roughly 120 validation repertoires, and 85% to 95% of cluster scores exceeded 0.

As concerns this clone: This receptor's antigen is unknown. Within one base of it there is no much larger clone, and no base qualities were kept.

Deletion took 5 bases off V and 4 bases off J, with a span of 12 bases between the germline ends. CDR1 is given as MNHEY and CDR2 as SVGAGI, both from the germline V gene. The CDR3 runs 14 residues from the cysteine to the phenylalanine. Just CDR3 DNA is preserved here, 42 bases in frame from base 1. The library was prepared using the immunoSEQ multiplex PCR assay. The published analysis was carried out like this. A statistical classification framework was developed to diagnose cytomegalovirus status using the catalog of TCR beta chain sequences. TCRdb's version of the immuneACCESS table is confined to in-frame rearrangements and falls short of the full clone set. An unresolved V gene accounts for under half of the shortfall where checked; the remainder is of unknown origin. The V and J calls and clone size were taken over from that table, and D and trimming were inferred from the DNA. This sample lists approximately 260,000 clones; approximately 83% were detected once. The leading ten clones occupy 0.95% to 1.1% of the sample.

Separate from the roughly 650-subject first cohort, the validation cohort of more than 90 subjects was the group to which the donors belonged. The origin of this receptor is a woman between 18 and 29 years old in good health and CMV-seronegative. The sample comprised PBMCs. The sequence is built from TRBV6-5 and TRBJ1-5, with the D gene call left open. This receptor carries the CDR3 CASSPLSLNQPQHF. The bases are TGTGCCAGCAGTCCCCTAAGCCTTAATCAGCCCCAGCATTTT.